This T cell receptor (beta chain) was retrieved from a study of CD8+ T cells in alopecia areata. CDR3 length: 16 amino acids. V was trimmed by 0 bases and J by 4 bases, leaving 14 bases between them. Looked up from germline, CDR1 is SGHTA and CDR2 is FQGNSA. RNA, once extracted, was reverse transcribed into cDNA for use as the sequencing template. TCRdb's copy holds only in-frame clones and misses some; the assay was immunoSEQ multiplex PCR. The sample includes under 250,000 clones, just over 55% of them seen just once. The TCR comes from a human donor in good health. V is TRBV7-2 and J is TRBJ2-3; TRBD1 or TRBD2 may be the D gene (5 bases each). Sample: CD8+ T cells sorted from blood. The CDR3 region is CASSLAGPLWADTQYF. As DNA, the CDR3 is TGTGCCAGCAGCTTAGCGGGACCCTTGTGGGCAGATACGCAGTATTTT.